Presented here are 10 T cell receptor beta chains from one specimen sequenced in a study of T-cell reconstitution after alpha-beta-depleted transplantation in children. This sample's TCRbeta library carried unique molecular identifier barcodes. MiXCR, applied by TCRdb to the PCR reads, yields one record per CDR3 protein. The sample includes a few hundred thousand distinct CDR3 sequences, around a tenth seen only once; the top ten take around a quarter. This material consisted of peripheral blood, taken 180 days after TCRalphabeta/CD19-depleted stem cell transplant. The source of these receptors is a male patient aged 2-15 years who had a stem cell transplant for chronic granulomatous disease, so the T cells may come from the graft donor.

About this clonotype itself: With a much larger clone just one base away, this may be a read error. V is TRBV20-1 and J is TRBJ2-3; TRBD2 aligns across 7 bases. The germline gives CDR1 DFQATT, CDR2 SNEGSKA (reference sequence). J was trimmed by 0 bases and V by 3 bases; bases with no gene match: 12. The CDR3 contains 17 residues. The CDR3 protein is CSASRRSGETSTDTQYF. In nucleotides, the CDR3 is TGCAGTGCTAGCCGCAGGAGCGGGGAGACTAGCACAGATACGCAGTATTTT.

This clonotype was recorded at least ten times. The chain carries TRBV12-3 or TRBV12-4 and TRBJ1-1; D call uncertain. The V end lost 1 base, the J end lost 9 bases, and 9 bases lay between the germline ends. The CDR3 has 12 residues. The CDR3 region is CASSLVGRQAFF. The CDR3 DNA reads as TGTGCCAGCAGTTTAGTGGGTCGACAAGCTTTCTTT.

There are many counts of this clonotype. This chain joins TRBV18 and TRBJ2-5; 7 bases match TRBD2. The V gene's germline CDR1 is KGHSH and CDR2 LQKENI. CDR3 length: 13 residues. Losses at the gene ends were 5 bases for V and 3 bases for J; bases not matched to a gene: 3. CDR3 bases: TGTGCCAGCTCAACGAGCGGGAAAGAGACCCAGTACTTC. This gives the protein CASSTSGKETQYF.

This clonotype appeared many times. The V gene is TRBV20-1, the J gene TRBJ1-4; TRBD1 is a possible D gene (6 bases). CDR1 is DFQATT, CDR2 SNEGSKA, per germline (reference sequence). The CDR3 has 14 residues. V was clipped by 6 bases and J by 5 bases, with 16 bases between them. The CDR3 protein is CSARRGGVNEKLFF. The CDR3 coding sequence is TGCAGTGCCAGGAGGGGGGGAGTAAATGAAAAACTGTTTTTT.

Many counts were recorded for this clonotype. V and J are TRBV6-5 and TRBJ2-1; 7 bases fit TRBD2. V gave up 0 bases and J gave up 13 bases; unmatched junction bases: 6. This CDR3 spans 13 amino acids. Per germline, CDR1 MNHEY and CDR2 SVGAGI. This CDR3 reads CASSYSGTIPQFF. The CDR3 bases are TGTGCCAGCAGTTACTCAGGGACTATTCCCCAGTTCTTC.

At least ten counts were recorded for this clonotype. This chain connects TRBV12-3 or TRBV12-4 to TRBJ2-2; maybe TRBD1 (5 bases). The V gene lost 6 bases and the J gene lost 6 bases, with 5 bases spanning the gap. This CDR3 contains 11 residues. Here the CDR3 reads CASRGAGELFF. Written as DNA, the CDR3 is TGTGCCAGCAGAGGGGCCGGGGAGCTGTTTTTT.

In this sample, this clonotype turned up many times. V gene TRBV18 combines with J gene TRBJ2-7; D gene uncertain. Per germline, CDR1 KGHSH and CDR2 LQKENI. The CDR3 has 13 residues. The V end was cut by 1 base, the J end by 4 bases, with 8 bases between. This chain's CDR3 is CASSPQGFYEQYF. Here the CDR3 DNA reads TGTGCCAGCTCACCACAGGGATTTTACGAGCAGTACTTC.

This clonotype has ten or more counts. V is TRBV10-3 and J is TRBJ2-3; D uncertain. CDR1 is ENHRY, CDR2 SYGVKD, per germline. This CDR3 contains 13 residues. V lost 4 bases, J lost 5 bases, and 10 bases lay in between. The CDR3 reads CAISGGQIDTQYF. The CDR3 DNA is TGTGCCATCAGTGGGGGTCAAATAGATACGCAGTATTTT.

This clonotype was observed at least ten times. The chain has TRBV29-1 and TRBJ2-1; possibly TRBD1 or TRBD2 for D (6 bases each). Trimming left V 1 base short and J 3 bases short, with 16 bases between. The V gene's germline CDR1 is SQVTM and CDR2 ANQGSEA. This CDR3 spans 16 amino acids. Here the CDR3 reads CSVEGAPEGVYNEQFF. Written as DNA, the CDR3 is TGCAGCGTTGAAGGAGCCCCGGAGGGGGTCTACAATGAGCAGTTCTTC.

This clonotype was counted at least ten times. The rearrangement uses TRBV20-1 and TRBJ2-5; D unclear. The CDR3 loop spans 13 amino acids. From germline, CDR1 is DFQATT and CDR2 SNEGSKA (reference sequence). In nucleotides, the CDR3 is TGCAGCGGTGAATCGACGGTCCAAGAGACCCAGTACTTC. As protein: CSGESTVQETQYF.